This is a list of T cell receptor beta chains from one sample in a study of shared clonotypes between healthy human individuals. TCRdb's table, derived via immunoSEQ multiplex PCR, lists solely in-frame clones and lacks some. The sample contains about 2.1 million clones, just under 95% of which appear only once. Sequenced material: naive CD8+ T cells from PBMCs. The receptor set was obtained from a man younger than 35 in good health. Some clones in this sample may be carry-over from other donors' samples. The CDR3 runs from the conserved cysteine through the conserved F or W. A D gene is named only where the DNA matches it firmly. A row's size may be missing; if present it is once, few, many or a size class.

size | J | D | length | V | CDR3 | DNA
- | TRBJ2-3 | TRBD2 | 18 | TRBV7-8 | CASSLGLAGASSTDTQYF | TGTGCCAGCAGCTTGGGACTAGCGGGGGCCTCTAGCACAGATACGCAGTATTTT
- | TRBJ2-3 | - | 15 | TRBV28 | CASRAGTQHTDTQYF | TGTGCCAGCAGGGCCGGGACACAACACACAGATACGCAGTATTTT
once | TRBJ2-7 | TRBD2 | 14 | TRBV10-3 | CAIRAPEREQVQYF | TGTGCCATCAGAGCCCCAGAGCGGGAGCAGGTGCAGTACTTC
- | TRBJ2-7 | - | 14 | TRBV11-2 | CASSLKTDSYEQYF | TGTGCCAGCAGCCTTAAGACAGACTCCTACGAGCAGTACTTC
- | TRBJ1-1 | TRBD1 | 14 | TRBV6-5 | CASSGQGINTEAFF | TGTGCCAGCAGTGGACAGGGGATAAACACTGAAGCTTTCTTT
- | TRBJ1-1 | - | 11 | TRBV5-3 | CWRGMNTEAFF | TGTTGGCGGGGGATGAACACTGAAGCTTTCTTT
once | TRBJ2-7 | TRBD2 | 15 | TRBV4-3 | CASSQVAGGPYEQYF | TGCGCCAGCAGCCAAGTCGCGGGAGGACCCTACGAGCAGTACTTC
- | TRBJ2-7 | TRBD2 | 15 | TRBV5-4 | CASSLEAGGPYEQYF | TGTGCCAGCAGCTTGGAAGCGGGAGGTCCCTACGAGCAGTACTTC
- | TRBJ1-1 | - | 14 | TRBV5-1 | CASSLEGHRTEAFF | TGCGCCAGCAGCTTGGAGGGACACCGCACTGAAGCTTTCTTT
- | TRBJ2-1 | - | 15 | TRBV7-9 | CASTLDYSKYNEQFF | TGTGCCAGCACACTGGACTACTCGAAATACAATGAGCAGTTCTTC
- | TRBJ1-2 | TRBD1 | 16 | TRBV10-3 | CAISELADRAYYGYTF | TGTGCCATCAGTGAGCTTGCGGACAGGGCGTACTATGGCTACACCTTC
- | TRBJ1-1 | - | 15 | TRBV11-2 | CASSLGINSRTEAFF | TGTGCCAGCAGCTTAGGGATCAACTCACGGACTGAAGCTTTCTTT